This TCR beta chain is from a study of T cell repertoires in ileal Crohn's disease. About the study: Every patient was operated on for stricturing (about 60%) or penetrating (about 40%) complications. About half of patients got postoperative therapy: about ten thiopurines, some 19 anti-TNF. Whole-study findings and limits: Mucosal expansions were suggested to be mainly CD8 T cells. Every patient over 26.8% clonality showed endoscopic recurrence.

Trimming removed 5 bases from V and 5 bases from J; junction bases left unmatched: 8. The CDR3 is made up of 14 amino acids. The germline V gene has CDR1 SGHTA and CDR2 FQGNSA. This clone has only a few counts. Its antigen is not known. The method was immunoSEQ multiplex PCR; TCRdb's version includes in-frame clones alone and lacks a portion of them. The data contain about 17,000 clones, 83% of them singletons. The source of this sequence is an adult with Crohn's disease. The sample taken for sequencing was ileal tissue. V and J are TRBV7-2 and TRBJ1-1, with 7 bases that match TRBD1. CDR3 region: CASSPAGGDTEAFF. The CDR3 region has the DNA TGTGCCAGCAGCCCGGCAGGGGGAGATACTGAAGCTTTCTTT.